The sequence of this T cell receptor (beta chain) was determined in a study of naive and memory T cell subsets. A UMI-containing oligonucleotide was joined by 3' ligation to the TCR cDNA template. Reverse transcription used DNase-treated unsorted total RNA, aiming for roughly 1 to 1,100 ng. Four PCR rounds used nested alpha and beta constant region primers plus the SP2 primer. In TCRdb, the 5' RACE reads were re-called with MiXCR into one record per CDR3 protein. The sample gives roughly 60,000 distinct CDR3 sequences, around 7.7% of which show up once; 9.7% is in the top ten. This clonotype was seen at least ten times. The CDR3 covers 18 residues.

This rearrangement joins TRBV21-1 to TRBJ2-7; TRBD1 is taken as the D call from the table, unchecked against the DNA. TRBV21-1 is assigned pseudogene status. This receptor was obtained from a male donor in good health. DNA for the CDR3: TGTGCCAGCAGCCCCCGCCACGTCGGACAGGTCTTAGGACGCGAGCAGTACTTC. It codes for CASSPRHVGQVLGREQYF.